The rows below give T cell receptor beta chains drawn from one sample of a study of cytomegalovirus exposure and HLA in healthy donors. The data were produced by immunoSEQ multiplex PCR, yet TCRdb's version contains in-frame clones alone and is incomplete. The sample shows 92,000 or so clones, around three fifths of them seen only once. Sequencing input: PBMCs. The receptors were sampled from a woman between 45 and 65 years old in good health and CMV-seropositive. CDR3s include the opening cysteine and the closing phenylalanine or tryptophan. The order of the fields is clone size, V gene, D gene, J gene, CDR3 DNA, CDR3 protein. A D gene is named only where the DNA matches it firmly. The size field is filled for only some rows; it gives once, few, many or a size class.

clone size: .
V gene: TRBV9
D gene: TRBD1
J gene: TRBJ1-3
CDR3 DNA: TGTGCCAGCAGCGAGACAGGGCCTCGCTCTGGAAACACCATATATTTT
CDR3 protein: CASSETGPRSGNTIYF

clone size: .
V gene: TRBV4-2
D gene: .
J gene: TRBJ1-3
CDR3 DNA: TGTGCCAGCAGCCAAGATCGGGAGGGGGGCTCTGGAAACACCATATATTTT
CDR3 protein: CASSQDREGGSGNTIYF

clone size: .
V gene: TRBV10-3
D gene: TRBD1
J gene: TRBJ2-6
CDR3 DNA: TGTGCCATCAGTGCCGGGACAGGTGCTACCTCTGGGGCCAACGTCCTGACTTTC
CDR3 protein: CAISAGTGATSGANVLTF

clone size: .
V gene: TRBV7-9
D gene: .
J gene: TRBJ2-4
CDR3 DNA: TGTGCCAGCAGCTTTTACCGGGACTCCAAAAACATTCAGTACTTC
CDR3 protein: CASSFYRDSKNIQYF

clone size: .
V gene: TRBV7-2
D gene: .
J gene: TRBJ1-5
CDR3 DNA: TGTGCCAGCAGCTTTGGAGGGATTCAGCCCCAGCATTTT
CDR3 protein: CASSFGGIQPQHF

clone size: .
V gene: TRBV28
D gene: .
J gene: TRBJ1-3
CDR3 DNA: TGTGCCAGCAGCCCTAACCTGCGCTCTGGAAACACCATATATTTT
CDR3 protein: CASSPNLRSGNTIYF

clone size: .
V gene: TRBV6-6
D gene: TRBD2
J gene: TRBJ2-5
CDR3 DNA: TGTGCCAGCAGGCGCAGCGGGGGGAGGGAGACCCAGTACTTC
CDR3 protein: CASRRSGGRETQYF

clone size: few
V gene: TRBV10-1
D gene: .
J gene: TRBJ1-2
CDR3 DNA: TGCGCCAGCAGTGACAGTTCTTATGGCTACACCTTC
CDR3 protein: CASSDSSYGYTF

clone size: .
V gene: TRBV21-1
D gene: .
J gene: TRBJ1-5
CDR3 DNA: TGTGCCAGCAGCAAAGGGCCCCTGGCACCTAGCAATCAGCCCCAGCATTTT
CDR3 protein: CASSKGPLAPSNQPQHF

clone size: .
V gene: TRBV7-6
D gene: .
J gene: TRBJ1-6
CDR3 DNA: TGTGCCAGCAGCTTAGGGAGGGGTTCGTTGGATTCACCCCTCCACTTT
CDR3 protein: CASSLGRGSLDSPLHF

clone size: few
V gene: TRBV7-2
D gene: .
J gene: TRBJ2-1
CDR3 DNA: TGTGCCAGCAGCTTAGCCGCAGTTGAGCAGTTCTTC
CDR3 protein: CASSLAAVEQFF

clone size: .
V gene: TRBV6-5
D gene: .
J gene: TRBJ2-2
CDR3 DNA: TGTGCCAGCAGTTACTCGGTACTAGTCGGATTCGGGGAGCTGTTTTTT
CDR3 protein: CASSYSVLVGFGELFF

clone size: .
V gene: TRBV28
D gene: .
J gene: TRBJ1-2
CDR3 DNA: TGTGCCAGCAGCCGAGGCCATACTAACTATGGCTACACCTTC
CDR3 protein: CASSRGHTNYGYTF

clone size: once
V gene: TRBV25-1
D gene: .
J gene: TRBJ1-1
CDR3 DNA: TGTGCCACGCGACAAGGCAACACTGAAGCTTTCTTT
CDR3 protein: CATRQGNTEAFF

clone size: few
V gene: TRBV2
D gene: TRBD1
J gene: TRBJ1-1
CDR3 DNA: TGTGCCAGCAGTTCACAGGGGACGTTGAACACTGAAGCTTTCTTT
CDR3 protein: CASSSQGTLNTEAFF

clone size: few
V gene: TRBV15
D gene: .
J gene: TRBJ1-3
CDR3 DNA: TGTGCCACCAGCAGAGATCGGGGTCCTGGAAACACCATATATTTT
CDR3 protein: CATSRDRGPGNTIYF

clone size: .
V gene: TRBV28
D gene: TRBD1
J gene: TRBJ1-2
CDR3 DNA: TGTGCCAGCAGCTTACAGGGGGCAGATTTTAACTATGGCTACACCTTC
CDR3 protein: CASSLQGADFNYGYTF

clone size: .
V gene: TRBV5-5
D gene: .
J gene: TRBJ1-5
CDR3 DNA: TGTGCCAGCAGCTTACAGGGCGATCAGCCCCAGCATTTT
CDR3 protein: CASSLQGDQPQHF

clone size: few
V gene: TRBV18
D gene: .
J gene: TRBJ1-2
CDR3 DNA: TGTGCCAGCTCCATAAGGGGCACTTACTACACCTTC
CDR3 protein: CASSIRGTYYTF

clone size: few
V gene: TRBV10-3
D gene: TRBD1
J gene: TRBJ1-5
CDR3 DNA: TGTGCCAGCAGTGACCCCGACAGGGGTCGCAATCAGCCCCAGCATTTT
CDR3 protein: CASSDPDRGRNQPQHF

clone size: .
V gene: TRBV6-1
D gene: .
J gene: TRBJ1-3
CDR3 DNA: TGTGCCAGCAGTGAAGATCAGGGGTCTGGAAACACCATATATTTT
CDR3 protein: CASSEDQGSGNTIYF

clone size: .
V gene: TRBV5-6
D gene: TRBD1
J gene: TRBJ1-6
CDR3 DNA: TGTGCCAGCAGCTTTGTGACAGGGAGATCACCCCTCCACTTT
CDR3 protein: CASSFVTGRSPLHF

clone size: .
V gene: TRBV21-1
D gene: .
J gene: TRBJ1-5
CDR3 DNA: TGTGCCAGCAGCAAAACCCAAATCGGGGGATATAGCAATCAGCCCCAGCATTTT
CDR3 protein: CASSKTQIGGYSNQPQHF

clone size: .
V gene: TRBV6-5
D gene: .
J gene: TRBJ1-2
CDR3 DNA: TGTGCCAGCAGTTTTACGGGGAGGGGAGAGAGCTACACCTTC
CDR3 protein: CASSFTGRGESYTF

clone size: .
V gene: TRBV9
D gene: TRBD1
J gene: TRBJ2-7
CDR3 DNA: TGTGCCAGCAGCGAGCGACAGGGCCAAGGGGACTACGAGCAGTACTTC
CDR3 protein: CASSERQGQGDYEQYF

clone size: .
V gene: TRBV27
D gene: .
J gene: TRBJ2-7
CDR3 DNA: TGTGCCAGCAGTTTATCGGCTCAGAGGCCCTACGAGCAGTACTTC
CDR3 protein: CASSLSAQRPYEQYF

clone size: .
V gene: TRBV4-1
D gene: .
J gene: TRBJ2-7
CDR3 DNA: TGCGCCAGCAGCCAAGATCAGGGCTCTTCCTACGAGCAGTACTTC
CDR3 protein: CASSQDQGSSYEQYF

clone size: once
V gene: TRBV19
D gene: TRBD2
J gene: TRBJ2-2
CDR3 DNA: TGTGCCAGTACCAGCGGGGTCTTCACCGGGGAGCTGTTTTTT
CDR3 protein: CASTSGVFTGELFF

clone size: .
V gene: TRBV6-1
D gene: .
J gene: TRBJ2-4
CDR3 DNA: TGTGCCAGCAGTGACCAAGGGGGCATTCAGTACTTC
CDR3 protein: CASSDQGGIQYF

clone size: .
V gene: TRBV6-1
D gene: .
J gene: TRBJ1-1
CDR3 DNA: TGTGCCAGCGAAGAGGGACTTTATAACACTGAAGCTTTCTTT
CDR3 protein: CASEEGLYNTEAFF

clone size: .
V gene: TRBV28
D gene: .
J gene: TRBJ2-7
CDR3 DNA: TGTGCCAGCAGTCTGAGCTCCTACGAGCAGTACTTC
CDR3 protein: CASSLSSYEQYF

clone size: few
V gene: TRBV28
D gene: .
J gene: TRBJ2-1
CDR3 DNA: TGTGCCAGCAGACCAGACTTCACTAGCCTCAATGAGCAGTTCTTC
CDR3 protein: CASRPDFTSLNEQFF

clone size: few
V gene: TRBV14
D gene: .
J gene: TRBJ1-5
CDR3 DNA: TGTGCCAGCAGCTCCAGTTGGCCCCAGCATTTT
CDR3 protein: CASSSSWPQHF

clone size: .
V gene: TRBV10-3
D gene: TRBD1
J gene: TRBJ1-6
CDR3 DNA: TGTGCCAGCAGAGGACAGGGTAATTCACCCCTCCACTTT
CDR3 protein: CASRGQGNSPLHF

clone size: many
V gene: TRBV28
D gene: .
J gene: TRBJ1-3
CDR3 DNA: TGTGCCAGCACCTCCGGGGGGTCTGGAAACACCATATATTTT
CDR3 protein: CASTSGGSGNTIYF

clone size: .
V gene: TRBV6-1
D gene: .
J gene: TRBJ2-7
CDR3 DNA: TGTGCCAGCAGTGAAGCTCCCCGGGGGATCTCCTACGAGCAGTACTTC
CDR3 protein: CASSEAPRGISYEQYF

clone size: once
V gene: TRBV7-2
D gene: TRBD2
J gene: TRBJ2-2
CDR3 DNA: TGTGCCAGCAGCTTGCAGCGGGGGACGGGCGGGGAGCTGTTTTTT
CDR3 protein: CASSLQRGTGGELFF

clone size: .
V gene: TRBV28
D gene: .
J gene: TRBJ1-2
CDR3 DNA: TGTGCCAGCAGTTTACCAGGGTTGGCGGCTGGCTACACCTTC
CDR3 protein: CASSLPGLAAGYTF

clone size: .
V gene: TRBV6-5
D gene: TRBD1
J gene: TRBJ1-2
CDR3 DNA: TGTGCCAGCAGTCCTACAGGGGTGGGGTACACCTTC
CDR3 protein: CASSPTGVGYTF

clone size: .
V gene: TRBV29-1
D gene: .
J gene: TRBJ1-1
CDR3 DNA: TGCAGCGTTGTCTGGAACACTGAAGCTTTCTTT
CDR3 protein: CSVVWNTEAFF

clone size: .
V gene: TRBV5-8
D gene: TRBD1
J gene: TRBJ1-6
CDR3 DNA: TGTGCCAGCTCGACAGGGGTGTCCTATAATTCACCCCTCCACTTT
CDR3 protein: CASSTGVSYNSPLHF

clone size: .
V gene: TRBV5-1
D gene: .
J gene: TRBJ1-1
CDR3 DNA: TGCGCCAGCAGCTGGGGTGACAGCGGAGGGGACACTGAAGCTTTCTTT
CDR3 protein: CASSWGDSGGDTEAFF

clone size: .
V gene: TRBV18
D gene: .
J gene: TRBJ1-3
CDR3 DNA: TGTGCCAGCTCACCACCGAGCGCAGGGACTACCTCTGGAAACACCATATATTTT
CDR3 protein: CASSPPSAGTTSGNTIYF

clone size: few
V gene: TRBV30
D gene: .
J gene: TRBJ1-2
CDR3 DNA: TGTGCCTGGGGCCGGGGTGGACGGACCAACTATGGCTACACCTTC
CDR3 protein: CAWGRGGRTNYGYTF

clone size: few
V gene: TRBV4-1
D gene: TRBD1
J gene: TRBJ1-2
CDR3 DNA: TGCGCCAGCAGCCCCGGGACAGCATCGGGCTATGGCTACACCTTC
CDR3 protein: CASSPGTASGYGYTF

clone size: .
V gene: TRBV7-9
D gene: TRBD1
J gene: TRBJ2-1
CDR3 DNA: TGTGCCAGCACCACAGGGGCGGGTTCCTACAATGAGCAGTTCTTC
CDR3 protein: CASTTGAGSYNEQFF

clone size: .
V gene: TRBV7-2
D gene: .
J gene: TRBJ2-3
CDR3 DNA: TGTGCCAGCAGCCATCGCTGGGCGAGCACAGATACGCAGTATTTT
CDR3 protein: CASSHRWASTDTQYF

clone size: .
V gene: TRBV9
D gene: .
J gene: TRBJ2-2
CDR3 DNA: TGTGCCAGCAGCGTAGAAAACAGGGCCGGGGAGCTGTTTTTT
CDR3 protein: CASSVENRAGELFF

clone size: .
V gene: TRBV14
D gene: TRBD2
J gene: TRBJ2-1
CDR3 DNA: TGTGCCAGCAGCCCCCCTAGCGGGGGGGCAGGGAATGAGCAGTTCTTC
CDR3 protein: CASSPPSGGAGNEQFF

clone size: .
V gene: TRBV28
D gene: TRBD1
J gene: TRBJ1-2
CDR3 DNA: TGTGCCAGCAGTGTGACAGGGGAGGGGTATGGCTACACCTTC
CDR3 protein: CASSVTGEGYGYTF